This record looks at one T cell receptor (beta chain) sequence and its context. This clonotype showed up just a few times. The antigen it recognizes is unknown. No clone much larger than this one lies a single base away; base qualities are absent. Ficoll-Paque density gradient centrifugation was the method used to isolate PBMCs. This sample is drawn from a study of T-cell memory formation after mild COVID-19 (dated by TCRdb to about 2021). A note on the overall study: TCR sequence clusters from the two donors were largely donor specific. In a couple of donors, T-cell clones that expanded and contracted after mild COVID-19 were followed by sequencing TCRalpha and TCRbeta repertoires longitudinally. The cohort comprised two young, previously healthy adult volunteers, one female and one male. Points the paper makes about the study in general: The study covered only two mild cases, and larger cohorts including severe cases with pre-infection samples were considered necessary. SARS-CoV-2 specificity of the second-wave clones peaking on day 37 was not confirmed. Contracting CD4+ clones appeared mostly in the CM and EM memory subsets, whereas CD8+ clones were enriched in EMRA. Some responding clones were found in pre-infection memory, which suggests that pre-existing cross-reactive memory T cells took part in the SARS-CoV-2 response. From day 15 to 85, contracting clones showed balanced CD4/CD8 phenotypes, whereas a second wave of clones that expanded from day 15 to 37 leaned towards CD4+.

Sequencing took place on an Illumina NovaSeq 6000. Using 5'RACE with constant-segment primers, TCRalpha and TCRbeta cDNA libraries were constructed, with sample barcodes and unique molecular identifiers added in the process. Trizol reagent was used to extract RNA from every sample. Library amplification was performed in two PCR steps, and a second sample barcode and Illumina TruSeq adapters were introduced in the second step. Sequencing of the libraries was done on an Illumina NovaSeq, producing 2 x 150 bp paired-end reads. The paper's data handling went like this. Demultiplexing of reads and collapsing into UMI-guided consensus sequences were performed with migec v1.2.7. Using mixcr v2.1.11, UMI consensuses were aligned to TRA and TRB V and J templates and then assembled into clonotypes. A clonotype was counted as expanded or contracted only if both edgeR and NoisET called the change significant, with noise models trained on biological replicates. For edgeR calls, the cutoffs were a false discovery rate-adjusted p below 0.01 and a log2 fold-change threshold of 1. PCA with hierarchical clustering of max-normalized trajectories of the 1000 most abundant clonotypes was used as exploratory dynamics analysis. Separately sequenced CD4+ and CD8+ repertoires were used to assign a CD4 or CD8 phenotype to each responding clone. TCRdb handled the public reads itself, with Q25 trimming in fastp and clone calling in MiXCR, and kept productive beta chains. CDR3 protein sequences are deduplicated, and each keeps its most common genes and DNA. None of the V and J calls come from the authors' own analysis; TCRdb made them. The sample yields some 350,000 distinct CDR3 sequences; about 15% were counted once. Clones ranked in the top ten supply 20% to 25% of the sample.

The germline V gene (reference sequence) supplies CDR1 DFQATT and CDR2 SNEGSKA. V and J are truncated by 0 bases and 2 bases respectively, leaving an intervening sequence of 12 bases. Inclusive of the bounding cysteine and phenylalanine, the CDR3 is 15 residues long. This entry keeps only the CDR3 DNA: 45 bases, framed from base 1. The clonotype originates from a young man who had mild COVID-19 (a few samples of this study predate the infection). The sample titles of this study are shuffled in the database, so cell type and time point are left out; the donor was told from shared clones. Sequencing input: PBMCs or a T cell subset sorted from them (not recorded which). The rearrangement joined TRBV20-1 to TRBJ2-3; the D gene lacks a confident call. Here the CDR3 is given as CSARDQKFFTDTQYF. The nucleotide sequence reads TGCAGTGCTAGAGATCAGAAGTTTTTCACAGATACGCAGTATTTT.